The 32 T cell receptor beta chains below all came from one sample that was sequenced in a study of regulatory T cells in long-lasting Graves disease. HTBI primers from iRepertoire and Arm-PCR of CDR3 regions yielded the TCR beta libraries. A single record per CDR3 protein comes from TCRdb applying MiXCR to the multiplex PCR reads. The top ten clones hold 12% of a sample with about 210,000 distinct CDR3 sequences, less than 20% of them seen once. The time point was: newly diagnosed GD, antithyroid drugs for less than 3 months. The TCR library was made from RNA extracted from PBMCs. This same sample was also part of a study on T cells in Graves' hyperthyroidism and ophthalmopathy.

Sequenced material: peripheral blood mononuclear cells (PBMCs), taken at new diagnosis, from a patient treated with antithyroid drugs. The receptors were sampled from a woman in her 30s with Graves disease.

This clonotype has a count of ten or more. V gene TRBV20-1 combines with J gene TRBJ1-4; D not certain. CDR3 length equals 14 residues. Germline-derived CDR1 and CDR2 are DFQATT and SNEGSKA (reference sequence). Trimming left V 0 bases short and J 9 bases short, with 14 bases between. The CDR3 DNA reads TGCAGTGCTAGAGATCGAGACTTTAGTCAAAAACTGTTTTTT. Protein: CSARDRDFSQKLFF.

This chain links TRBV20-1 with TRBJ2-7, with 10 bases lining up with TRBD1. This CDR3 has 15 amino acids. Germline trimming cut 0 bases from V and 5 bases from J; bases unmatched to any gene: 7. CDR1 is DFQATT, CDR2 SNEGSKA, per germline (reference sequence). The chain's CDR3 is CSAREGGQGRHEQYF. DNA for the CDR3: TGCAGTGCTAGAGAAGGGGGACAGGGGAGGCACGAGCAGTACTTC.

This clonotype was counted many times. The chain carries TRBV10-3 and TRBJ2-2, with D possibly TRBD1 on 6 matching bases. Trimming removed 5 bases from V and 4 bases from J, with 11 bases in between. Germline CDR1 reads ENHRY; CDR2 reads SYGVKD. The CDR3 contains 14 residues. As DNA, the CDR3 is TGTGCCATCAGTAACCGGGACATCACCGGGGAGCTGTTTTTT. Amino acid sequence: CAISNRDITGELFF.

This clonotype was recorded many times. The chain employs TRBV27 and TRBJ2-1, with 8 bases lining up with TRBD1. Per germline, CDR1 MNHEY and CDR2 SMNVEV (reference sequence). The CDR3 is made up of 15 amino acids. With 3 bases clipped from V and 4 bases from J, the junction kept 5 bases outside the gene matches. Here the CDR3 reads CASSFTGGIYNEQFF. The CDR3 region has the DNA TGTGCCAGCAGTTTCACAGGGGGGATATACAATGAGCAGTTCTTC.

This clonotype was seen ten or more times. This sequence joins TRBV7-9 and TRBJ2-1; D call uncertain. CDR1 and CDR2 (germline): SEHNR, FQNEAQ (reference sequence). Trimming pared 5 bases from V and 8 bases from J, leaving 13 bases between. The CDR3 runs 13 residues. The CDR3 here is CASSPRTPHEQFF. The CDR3 DNA reads as TGTGCCAGCAGCCCCAGGACGCCGCATGAGCAGTTCTTC.

The chain employs TRBV2 and TRBJ2-5, with D possibly TRBD2 on 6 matching bases. Germline V gene lookup returns CDR1 SNHLY and CDR2 FYNNEI. The CDR3 has 14 amino acids. V gave up 1 base and J gave up 5 bases, with 11 bases separating them. The CDR3 here is CASSEGWEDETQYF. The CDR3 coding sequence is TGTGCCAGCAGTGAAGGGTGGGAGGATGAGACCCAGTACTTC.

The rearrangement links TRBV11-2 to TRBJ2-1; 10 bases align to TRBD2. Germline V CDR1 and CDR2: SGHAT, FQNNGV. CDR3 length equals 16 residues. Losses at the gene ends were 3 bases for V and 5 bases for J; bases not matched to a gene: 7. The chain's CDR3 is CASSFRDSGRNNEQFF. CDR3 coding DNA: TGTGCCAGCAGCTTTCGGGATAGCGGGAGGAACAATGAGCAGTTCTTC.

The sample holds many counts of this clonotype. The genes are TRBV5-1 and TRBJ1-1; TRBD1 aligns across 7 bases. Germline V gene data show CDR1 as SGHRS and CDR2 as YFSETQ. This CDR3 has 14 residues. The V segment lost 5 bases and the J segment 4 bases; nucleotides outside the gene matches: 8. The chain's CDR3 is CASSLDPGGTEAFF. The CDR3 DNA sequence: TGCGCCAGCAGTCTAGACCCAGGGGGCACTGAAGCTTTCTTT.

The V call is TRBV12-3 or TRBV12-4, the J call TRBJ1-1; D call uncertain. The CDR3 is 15 residues long. Trimming took 5 bases from V and 8 from J, leaving 21 bases between them. CDR3: CASSRGGVIQQEAFF. The CDR3 DNA reads as TGTGCCAGCAGTCGAGGCGGCGTTATCCAACAGGAAGCTTTCTTT.

The CDR3 here is CASKTSISETQYF. As DNA, the CDR3 is TGTGCCAGCAAGACTAGCATAAGTGAGACCCAGTACTTC. This sequence joins TRBV2 and TRBJ2-5; 7 bases agree with TRBD2. V shed 7 bases and J 5 bases; nucleotides not matched to a gene: 7. The CDR3 is 13 amino acids. Germline CDR1 and CDR2: SNHLY and FYNNEI.

On this clonotype: Being one base from a much bigger clone, this may be a read error. V usage is TRBV6-2 or TRBV6-3 and J usage is TRBJ2-1, with 7 bases fitting TRBD1. Trimming took 5 bases from V and 7 from J; bases not matched to a gene: 17. This CDR3 has 17 residues. Germline CDR1 MNHEY, CDR2 SVGEGT. For the CDR3, the DNA is TGTGCCAGCAGTCGCATCCGACAGGGCCCCAGGGGGAATGAGCAGTTCTTC. It is translated as CASSRIRQGPRGNEQFF.

This clonotype was detected many times. CDR3 loop: CASSFPTSGRPDEQFF. The CDR3 DNA reads TGTGCCAGCAGTTTCCCGACTAGCGGGAGACCCGATGAGCAGTTCTTC. The chain combines TRBV28 with TRBJ2-1; the match to TRBD2 covers 12 bases. J lost 8 bases, V lost 3 bases, and 8 bases had no gene match. CDR3 length: 16 amino acids. Germline values: CDR1 MDHEN, CDR2 SYDVKM. The full variable domain, completed using reference TRBV28 and TRBJ2-1, is DVKVTQSSRYLVKRTGEKVFLECVQDMDHENMFWYRQDPGLGLRLIYFSYDVKMKEKGDIPEGYSVSREKKERFSLILESASTNQTSMYLCASSFPTSGRPDEQFFGPGTRLTVL.

This clonotype showed up many times. J is TRBJ2-7 and V is TRBV27, with D tentatively TRBD2 (5 bases). Germline V gives CDR1 MNHEY, CDR2 SMNVEV (reference sequence). This CDR3 spans 15 amino acids. V was trimmed by 3 bases and J by 6 bases, leaving 18 bases between them. This CDR3 reads CASSFGDRSILEQYF. CDR3 coding DNA: TGTGCCAGCAGTTTCGGGGATCGGTCAATACTCGAGCAGTACTTC.

This clonotype was found many times. The chain employs TRBV30 and TRBJ2-5; the match to TRBD2 covers 10 bases. Losses at the gene ends were 3 bases for V and 5 bases for J; bases not matched to a gene: 6. CDR3 length: 14 amino acids. CDR1 and CDR2 from the germline V gene are GTSNPN and SVGIG (reference sequence). The CDR3 DNA is TGTGCCTGGAGCCTACTAGCGGGATTCGAGACCCAGTACTTC. The encoded protein is CAWSLLAGFETQYF.

On this clonotype itself: With a much larger clone just one base away, this may be a read error. The rearrangement joins TRBV9 to TRBJ2-2, with D tentatively TRBD2 (6 bases). There are 15 residues in the CDR3. Germline V gene lookup returns CDR1 SGDLS and CDR2 YYNGEE. The CDR3 is CASSPRLGWAGERFF. As DNA, the CDR3 is TGTGCCAGCAGCCCCCGACTAGGGTGGGCCGGGGAGCGGTTTTTT.

This clonotype was counted many times. DNA for the CDR3: TGTGCCAGTAGTATGCGACAGGGTTTCTACGAGCAGTACTTC. Its translation: CASSMRQGFYEQYF. This sequence joins TRBV19 and TRBJ2-7; 7 bases map to TRBD1. Germline assignment: CDR1 LNHDA and CDR2 SQIVND (reference sequence). The CDR3 totals 14 residues. V dropped 3 bases and J dropped 3; count of bases not matched to a gene: 5.

This clonotype was counted a single time. A far larger clone is a single base away, which makes a read error likely. The J gene is TRBJ1-5, the V gene TRBV6-2 or TRBV6-3; no definite D call. The CDR3 is 13 residues long. Germline V gives CDR1 MNHEY, CDR2 SVGEGT. CDR3 sequence (DNA): TGTGCCAGCACCTTGAGGAGCAATCGGCCCCAGCATTTT. This encodes CASTLRSNRPQHF.

This clonotype was picked up a small number of times. The rearrangement joins TRBV27 to TRBJ2-2; no firm D call. The CDR3 has 14 residues. CDR1 and CDR2 from the germline V gene are MNHEY and SMNVEV (reference sequence). Trimming shortened V by 7 bases and J by 6 bases, and 15 bases separated the two germline ends. CDR3 coding DNA: TGTGCCAGCACACGGAGCCCTTTGGCCGGGGAGCTGTTTTTT. This codes for CASTRSPLAGELFF.

This clonotype has a count of ten or more. The CDR3 DNA follows: TGTGCCAGTAGAATTCTAGCGTCGAACACCGGGGAGCTGTTTTTT. Amino acid sequence: CASRILASNTGELFF. The V gene is TRBV19, the J gene TRBJ2-2; a possible D gene is TRBD2 (6 bases). Trimming stripped 6 bases from V and 0 bases from J, with 11 bases between. The CDR3 length is 15 residues. Germline V lookup: CDR1 LNHDA, CDR2 SQIVND (reference sequence).

In its sample, this clonotype was seen many times. The gene calls are TRBV29-1 and TRBJ2-3; D uncertain. Germline V CDR1 and CDR2: SQVTM, ANQGSEA. The CDR3 length is 12 residues. V gave up 6 bases and J gave up 5 bases, with 12 bases separating them. The CDR3 region has the DNA TGCAGCGTACTTGAGAAAGGAGATACGCAGTATTTT. As protein: CSVLEKGDTQYF.

The rearrangement joins TRBV11-2 to TRBJ2-2, with TRBD2 matching over 11 bases. CDR1 SGHAT and CDR2 FQNNGV come from the germline V gene. This CDR3 has 15 amino acids. Trimming removed 5 bases from V and 4 bases from J; junction bases left unmatched: 3. DNA of the CDR3: TGTGCCAGCAGCGTACTAGCGGGAGCCACCGGGGAGCTGTTTTTT. It codes for CASSVLAGATGELFF.

This clonotype was detected many times. The chain uses TRBV6-1 and TRBJ1-2; possibly TRBD1 for D (5 bases). Germline values: CDR1 MNHNS, CDR2 SASEGT. V was shortened by 8 bases and J by 6 bases, with 22 bases between the two germline ends. This CDR3 comprises 15 residues. The DNA of the CDR3 is TGTGCCAGCTCCCTCGGATGGGGGACCGTCGATGGCTACACCTTC. Translating it yields CASSLGWGTVDGYTF.

On this clonotype: A much larger clone differs from this one at a single base, so this may be a read error. This chain connects TRBV18 to TRBJ1-2; TRBD1 might be the D (5 bases). Trimming took off 5 bases at V and 4 bases at J, with 11 bases between the two ends. This CDR3 contains 13 residues. In germline, CDR1 is KGHSH, CDR2 LQKENI. The DNA for the CDR3 is TGTGCCAGCTCATCTCCCCAGGGCTATGGCTACACCTTC. Residues: CASSSPQGYGYTF.

There are many counts of this clonotype. The chain has TRBV7-9 and TRBJ2-3; the match to TRBD2 covers 10 bases. Trimming removed 4 bases from V and 1 base from J; junction bases left unmatched: 8. This CDR3 is built from 17 residues. Germline CDR1 is SEHNR and CDR2 is FQNEAQ (reference sequence). DNA for the CDR3: TGTGCCAGCAGCTCCACCGGCGGGACTAGCGGCACAGATACGCAGTATTTT. The encoded protein is CASSSTGGTSGTDTQYF.

This clonotype was recorded at least ten times. The chain joins TRBV20-1 to TRBJ1-5; D gene ambiguous. The CDR3 sequence is 18 residues long. V lost 0 bases and J 0 bases, leaving 18 bases between the germline ends. The germline gives CDR1 DFQATT, CDR2 SNEGSKA (reference sequence). The CDR3 nucleotides read TGCAGTGCTAGAGATACTTCCCCAACATCTTATAGCAATCAGCCCCAGCATTTT. The encoded protein is CSARDTSPTSYSNQPQHF.

This clonotype was recorded only once. The J gene is TRBJ2-7, the V gene TRBV2; 11 bases agree with TRBD2. Per germline, CDR1 SNHLY and CDR2 FYNNEI. The length of the CDR3 is 12 residues. The J segment lost 3 bases and the V segment lost 10 bases, leaving 2 bases of the junction unmatched. The CDR3 protein is CATGTSGYEQYF. CDR3 coding DNA: TGTGCCACCGGGACTAGCGGCTACGAGCAGTACTTC.

This clonotype was seen a few times. The chain employs TRBV13 and TRBJ2-1; 7 bases are shared with TRBD1. The V segment lost 4 bases and the J segment 9 bases; nucleotides outside the gene matches: 9. The CDR3 runs 14 residues. In germline, CDR1 is PRHDT, CDR2 FYEKMQ (reference sequence). The CDR3 reads CASSSSRQGGEQFF. The CDR3 DNA sequence: TGTGCCAGCAGCTCTTCCCGACAGGGTGGTGAGCAGTTCTTC.

The CDR3 spells CASSAEWGTNEQYF. In nucleotides, the CDR3 is TGTGCCAGCAGTGCAGAGTGGGGGACCAACGAGCAGTACTTC. The genes are TRBV25-1 and TRBJ2-7; TRBD1 or TRBD2 may be the D gene (5 bases each). CDR1 and CDR2 from the germline V gene are MGHDK and SYGVNS. CDR3 size: 14 residues. Deletions cut 4 bases from V and 5 bases from J, with 15 bases between.

This clonotype has a count of ten or more. The chain recombines TRBV30 with TRBJ1-2; D is unresolved. The CDR3 length is 15 residues. The V gene's germline CDR1 is GTSNPN and CDR2 SVGIG (reference sequence). Trimming cost V 2 bases and J 4 bases, with 17 bases left between them. The CDR3 loop reads CAWSPMGSRSYGYTF. The DNA for the CDR3 is TGTGCCTGGAGTCCGATGGGATCAAGGTCCTATGGCTACACCTTC.

This clonotype was seen at least ten times. This chain links TRBV6-1 with TRBJ2-5; TRBD2 aligns across 7 bases. The CDR3 totals 15 residues. The trim removed 7 bases at V and 2 bases at J, leaving 10 bases unmatched. Germline CDR1 MNHNS, CDR2 SASEGT. The CDR3 loop reads CASMKERGMQETQYF. The CDR3 DNA sequence: TGTGCCAGCATGAAGGAGCGGGGTATGCAAGAGACCCAGTACTTC.

This clonotype has only one observation. The V and J genes are TRBV7-9 and TRBJ2-5; the match to TRBD2 covers 11 bases. CDR3 size: 16 residues. The germline V gene encodes CDR1 SEHNR and CDR2 FQNEAQ (reference sequence). V gave up 3 bases and J gave up 5 bases; unmatched junction bases: 8. The CDR3 nucleotides are TGTGCCAGCAGCTTGGTTAGCGGGGGGGCTGAGGAGACCCAGTACTTC. The encoded protein is CASSLVSGGAEETQYF.

This clonotype occurred many times. The chain uses TRBV28 and TRBJ1-2, with 7 bases identical to TRBD1. The CDR3 extends over 12 amino acids. Germline V gives CDR1 MDHEN, CDR2 SYDVKM. Trimming at V came to 8 bases and at J to 4 bases, leaving 4 bases not matched to a gene. Here the CDR3 reads CASGTDSYGYTF. The DNA for the CDR3 is TGTGCCAGCGGGACAGATTCCTATGGCTACACCTTC.